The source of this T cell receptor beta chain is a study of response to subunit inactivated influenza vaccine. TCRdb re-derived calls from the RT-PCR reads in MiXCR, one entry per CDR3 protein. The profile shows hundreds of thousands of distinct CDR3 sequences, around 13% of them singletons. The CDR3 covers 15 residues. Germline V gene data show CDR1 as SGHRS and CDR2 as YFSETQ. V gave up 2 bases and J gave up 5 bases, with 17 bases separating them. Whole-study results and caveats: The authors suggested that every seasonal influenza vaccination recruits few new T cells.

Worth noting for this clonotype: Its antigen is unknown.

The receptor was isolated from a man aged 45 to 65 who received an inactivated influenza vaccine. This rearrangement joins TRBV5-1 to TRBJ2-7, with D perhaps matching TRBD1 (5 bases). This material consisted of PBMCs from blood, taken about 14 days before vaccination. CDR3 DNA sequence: TGCGCCAGCAGCTTAGACTGGACATACTCGGACGAGCAGTACTTC. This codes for CASSLDWTYSDEQYF.